A selection of T cell receptor beta chains follows, all from one sample in a study of blood T cell repertoires in COVID-19. Only in-frame clones appear in the TCRdb table, and some are missing; sequencing was by immunoSEQ multiplex PCR. The table has around 200,000 clones, 70% to 90% seen once. The sequenced sample was PBMCs or T cells enriched from blood (not recorded which). These receptor sequences come from a man aged 40-49 years who had recovered from COVID-19. The CDR3 runs from the conserved cysteine through the conserved F or W. D genes are given only for firm matches. A row's size may be missing; if present it is once, few, many or a size class.

D gene	clone size	V gene	J gene	CDR3 DNA	CDR3 protein
TRBD2	NA	TRBV3-1/TRBV3-2	TRBJ2-1	TGTGCCAGCAGCCAAGTGGTAGCGGGGGCCTACAATGAGCAGTTCTTC	CASSQVVAGAYNEQFF
NA	NA	TRBV7-9	TRBJ1-4	TGTGCCAGCAGCTTAGCGTCTGGTGGACATCCAACTAATGAAAAACTGTTTTTT	CASSLASGGHPTNEKLFF
TRBD2	NA	TRBV18	TRBJ2-7	TGTGCCAGCTCGTCGGGGGGGGTTCCCTACGAGCAGTACTTC	CASSSGGVPYEQYF
TRBD1	NA	TRBV5-1	TRBJ1-2	TGCGCCAGCAGCCAGGGCGACTCCGGGACAGAAGTTTACTACACCTTC	CASSQGDSGTEVYYTF
NA	NA	TRBV18	TRBJ1-1	TGTGCCAGCTCCGAACTAGATATGAACACTGAAGCTTTCTTT	CASSELDMNTEAFF
TRBD2	NA	TRBV4-1	TRBJ2-7	TGCGCCAGCAGCCCCTACGAGACTAGCGGGAACGAGCAGTACTTC	CASSPYETSGNEQYF
TRBD2	NA	TRBV24-1	TRBJ2-1	TGTGCCACCAGTGACCGCCCTAGCGGGAGGCATAGTGAGCAGTTCTTC	CATSDRPSGRHSEQFF
TRBD1	NA	TRBV18	TRBJ1-4	TGTGCCAGCTCACCCGTAATCCCGGGGACAGAAAAAAATGAAAAACTGTTTTTT	CASSPVIPGTEKNEKLFF
TRBD2	once	TRBV5-1	TRBJ2-5	TGCGCCAGCAGCTGGGGACTAGCGGTCCAAGAGACCCAGTACTTC	CASSWGLAVQETQYF
TRBD1	few	TRBV19	TRBJ1-5	TGTGCCAGCGGAAGGGGGACAGATAGCAATCAGCCCCAGCATTTT	CASGRGTDSNQPQHF
NA	NA	TRBV2	TRBJ2-3	TGTGCCAGCAGGCAGGGGTTCACAGATACGCAGTATTTT	CASRQGFTDTQYF
TRBD1	NA	TRBV5-1	TRBJ1-5	TGCGCCAGCAGCCCGGGGACAGGGGACAATCAGCCCCAGCATTTT	CASSPGTGDNQPQHF
NA	NA	TRBV24-1	TRBJ1-1	TGTGCCACCCACAGGGACGTGAACACTGAAGCTTTCTTT	CATHRDVNTEAFF
TRBD2	NA	TRBV10-3	TRBJ2-1	TGTGCCATCAGTATGAATAGCGGGGGGGCAAGGAATGAGCAGTTCTTC	CAISMNSGGARNEQFF
TRBD1	NA	TRBV29-1	TRBJ2-1	TGCAGCGTTGGAGGGGGCCGGGAGCAGTTCTTC	CSVGGGREQFF
TRBD2	NA	TRBV5-5	TRBJ2-1	TGTGCCAGCAGCCTAATGACTAGCAGTGAGCAGTTCTTC	CASSLMTSSEQFF
NA	NA	TRBV10-1	TRBJ2-7	TGCGCCAGCAGTGAGAACACAGGGAGGGTCGAGCAGTACTTC	CASSENTGRVEQYF
NA	NA	TRBV18	TRBJ2-6	TGTGCCAGCTCACCGTGGGCCAAGAGCTCTGGGGCCAACGTCCTGACTTTC	CASSPWAKSSGANVLTF
NA	NA	TRBV7-2	TRBJ2-7	TGTGCCAGCAGCTTAGCCGTCCCTCTCTACGAGCAGTACTTC	CASSLAVPLYEQYF
NA	NA	TRBV27	TRBJ1-1	TGTGCCAGCAGTTTGAGGGGGTTCACTGAAGCTTTCTTT	CASSLRGFTEAFF
TRBD2	NA	TRBV24-1	TRBJ2-1	TGTGCCACCAGTGACCCTGCCGGGACTAGTATGAATGAGCAGTTCTTC	CATSDPAGTSMNEQFF
NA	NA	TRBV7-6	TRBJ1-3	TGTGCCAGCAGCTCCCTCGGACAGCACACCCTCTCTGGAAACACCATATATTTT	CASSSLGQHTLSGNTIYF
NA	NA	TRBV5-1	TRBJ2-5	TGCGCCAGCAGCTTGGCTCCGCTCGGGTTGGGTACAGAGACCCAGTACTTC	CASSLAPLGLGTETQYF
NA	NA	TRBV7-9	TRBJ1-2	TGTGCCAGCAGCTCGCCGGCTAGCGGACGTCTAAACTATGGCTACACCTTC	CASSSPASGRLNYGYTF
TRBD2	NA	TRBV27	TRBJ2-7	TGTGCCAGCAGTTTATTAGCGGGAGGTGACGAGCAGTACTTC	CASSLLAGGDEQYF
TRBD2	few	TRBV7-2	TRBJ2-2	TGTGCCAGCAGCTTAGTCCGGGCGGGAGCCGGGGAGCTGTTTTTT	CASSLVRAGAGELFF
NA	NA	TRBV30	TRBJ2-1	TGTGCCTGGAGTAGGGGCGGCCCGCACAATGAGCAGTTCTTC	CAWSRGGPHNEQFF
NA	NA	TRBV7-2	TRBJ1-1	TGTGCCAGCAGCCCACACAGACCGGGAAGGAAGAACACTGAAGCTTTCTTT	CASSPHRPGRKNTEAFF
NA	NA	TRBV20-1	TRBJ1-3	TGCAGTGCTAGTTCCTTCAGGGGATCTGAAAACACCATATATTTT	CSASSFRGSENTIYF
NA	NA	TRBV2	TRBJ1-1	TGTGCCAGCAGTGCTGGGACACCGAACACTGAAGCTTTCTTT	CASSAGTPNTEAFF
TRBD2	NA	TRBV18	TRBJ2-7	TGTGCCAGCTCAACGGGGGGGTCTTACGAGCAGTACTTC	CASSTGGSYEQYF
NA	NA	TRBV21-1	TRBJ2-5	TGTGCCAGCAGCCCCAAAAGGGGGCTAGCGGGTCAAAGGGGAGAGACCCAGTACTTC	CASSPKRGLAGQRGETQYF
NA	NA	TRBV5-1	TRBJ1-5	TGCGCCACCGCGCCGGAGGGAGGTCAGCCCCAGCATTTT	CATAPEGGQPQHF
NA	NA	TRBV9	TRBJ2-1	TGTGCCAGCAGCGTCCGGACCGTTGGACTGGCGGGGTTTTACAATGAGCAGTTCTTC	CASSVRTVGLAGFYNEQFF
NA	NA	TRBV19	TRBJ2-6	TGTGCCAGTAGTAGACAGGTCTCTGGGGCCAACGTCCTGACTTTC	CASSRQVSGANVLTF
TRBD1	NA	TRBV7-8	TRBJ2-7	TGTGCCAGCAGCTCAGGACAGGGACGTAAATCCTACGAGCAGTACTTC	CASSSGQGRKSYEQYF
TRBD1	few	TRBV5-6	TRBJ1-4	TGTGCCAGCAGCACCGGGACAGGGCCTGAAAAACTGTTTTTT	CASSTGTGPEKLFF
TRBD1	NA	TRBV7-9	TRBJ1-2	TGTGCCAGCAGCGTACCGGGACAGGGGGCATATGGCTACACCTTC	CASSVPGQGAYGYTF
NA	NA	TRBV19	TRBJ1-2	TGTGCCAGTAGTTTCCGATCGGAGGGGAGATATGGCTACACCTTC	CASSFRSEGRYGYTF
TRBD2	once	TRBV5-1	TRBJ2-5	TGCGCCAGCAGCTTGGGTGGTAGCGGGAGAATTGAGACCCAGTACTTC	CASSLGGSGRIETQYF
NA	few	TRBV29-1	TRBJ1-1	TGCAGCGTTGAAGATCTTATGGGGGGAAACACTGAAGCTTTCTTT	CSVEDLMGGNTEAFF
TRBD2	NA	TRBV11-2	TRBJ2-5	TGTGCCAGCAGCTTAGGGGCTAGCGGGAGATCGTACCAAGAGACCCAGTACTTC	CASSLGASGRSYQETQYF